The 16 T cell receptor beta chains reported below all come from one sample, sequenced in a study of OX40 agonist ivuxolimab in advanced cancers. Clones were read by immunoSEQ multiplex PCR, and TCRdb kept only the in-frame ones, dropping some. The sample carries around 79,000 clones, 75% to 95% recorded once. The material was CD4+ or CD8+ T cells sorted from blood, obtained in a trial of the OX40 agonist ivuxolimab. These TCRs come from an adult with an advanced solid tumor such as melanoma, head and neck, liver or kidney cancer.

DNA of the CDR3: TGCAGCGTTGAGGGACGTTTACAACCCGGTGGCTACACCTTC. This encodes CSVEGRLQPGGYTF. This chain connects TRBV29-1 to TRBJ1-2; TRBD1 is a possible D gene (5 bases). The ends were cut back, 3 bases at V and 7 bases at J, with 18 bases in the middle. The CDR3 sequence is 14 residues long. Germline values: CDR1 SQVTM, CDR2 ANQGSEA.

The chain uses TRBV7-3 and TRBJ2-1, with a possible D match to TRBD2 (5 bases). The CDR3 covers 12 residues. V lost 3 bases, J lost 8 bases, and 8 bases lay in between. Germline CDR1 and CDR2: SGHTA and FQGTGA. This CDR3 is CASSLGADEQFF. The DNA of the CDR3 is TGTGCCAGCAGCTTGGGAGCGGATGAGCAGTTCTTC. The variable domain in full, completed from reference TRBV7-3 and TRBJ2-1, reads GAGVSQTPSNKVTEKGKYVELRCDPISGHTALYWYRQSLGQGPEFLIYFQGTGAADDSGLPNDRFFAVRPEGSVSTLKIQRTERGDSAVYLCASSLGADEQFFGPGTRLTVL.

The V and J genes are TRBV6-1 and TRBJ1-5, with unresolved D. Germline-derived CDR1 and CDR2 are MNHNS and SASEGT. V shed 2 bases and J shed 1 base, with 3 bases lying between them. CDR3 size: 13 residues. CDR3 in amino acids: CASSEQSNQPQHF. CDR3 DNA sequence: TGTGCCAGCAGTGAACAGAGCAATCAGCCCCAGCATTTT.

The chain links TRBV2 to TRBJ1-2; 8 nucleotides match TRBD1. CDR1 SNHLY and CDR2 FYNNEI come from the germline V gene. The length of the CDR3 is 13 residues. V lost 5 bases, J lost 5 bases, and 4 bases stayed unmatched. CDR3 DNA sequence: TGTGCCAGCAGTAACGGACAGGGTTATGGCTACACCTTC. It yields the protein CASSNGQGYGYTF.

The rearrangement links TRBV6-6 to TRBJ2-7; the D gene is possibly TRBD2 (7 bases). Germline values: CDR1 MNHNY, CDR2 SVGAGI (reference sequence). V lost 2 bases and J 3 bases, leaving 17 bases between the germline ends. The CDR3 covers 16 residues. CDR3 bases: TGTGCCAGCAGTTACGGGGGGGGGCAGTCCCTCTACGAGCAGTACTTC. Translation gives CASSYGGGQSLYEQYF.

V and J are TRBV5-1 and TRBJ2-7, with TRBD1 matching over 8 bases. CDR3 length equals 16 residues. J lost 3 bases, V lost 0 bases, and 8 bases had no gene match. Germline V lookup: CDR1 SGHRS, CDR2 YFSETQ. CDR3 residues: CASSLGAGTGIYEQYF. The CDR3 DNA is TGCGCCAGCAGCTTGGGGGCCGGGACAGGAATCTACGAGCAGTACTTC.

J is TRBJ1-1 and V is TRBV19; the D gene is possibly TRBD1 (5 bases). This CDR3 has 16 amino acids. The V end was cut by 6 bases, the J end by 0 bases, with 17 bases between. The V gene's germline CDR1 is LNHDA and CDR2 SQIVND (reference sequence). The CDR3 region is CASSGGDRNMNTEAFF. The CDR3 nucleotides are TGTGCCAGTAGCGGAGGCGACAGAAATATGAACACTGAAGCTTTCTTT.

The genes are TRBV5-4 and TRBJ2-1; weak D call: TRBD1 (6 bases). Germline V gene lookup returns CDR1 SGHNT and CDR2 YYREEE (reference sequence). This CDR3 region has 16 residues. The V end was cut by 6 bases, the J end by 0 bases, with 16 bases between. CDR3 coding DNA: TGTGCCAGCACTCCCCCCCAGGGGAACTCCTACAATGAGCAGTTCTTC. This sequence encodes CASTPPQGNSYNEQFF. Full variable domain (remainder filled in from reference TRBV5-4 and TRBJ2-1): ETGVTQSPTHLIKTRGQQVTLRCSSQSGHNTVSWYQQALGQGPQFIFQYYREEENGRGNFPPRFSGLQFPNYSSELNVNALELDDSALYLCASTPPQGNSYNEQFFGPGTRLTVL.

The chain combines TRBV13 with TRBJ2-5, with TRBD1 as a possible D gene (6 bases). The DNA end favors TRBJ2-7, so the J call may be wrong. From germline, CDR1 is PRHDT and CDR2 FYEKMQ (reference sequence). CDR3 length: 13 amino acids. The CDR3 DNA reads as TGTGCCAGCAGCCGCAGGGGTAGTTACGAGCAGTACTTC. Protein product: CASSRRGSYEQYF.

In nucleotides, the CDR3 is TGTGCCAGCAGCCGCTGGGCGGGATTGTACAATGAGCAGTTCTTC. It encodes CASSRWAGLYNEQFF. The chain uses TRBV7-8 and TRBJ2-1; D is possibly TRBD2 (6 bases). The CDR3 length is 15 residues. Per germline, CDR1 SGHVS and CDR2 FQNEAQ. The V and J ends lost 5 bases and 4 bases respectively, with 15 bases between them.

This chain uses TRBV10-3 with TRBJ2-1; 10 nucleotides line up with TRBD2. This CDR3 spans 15 amino acids. V lost 7 bases, J lost 5 bases, and 8 bases stayed unmatched. Germline V CDR1 and CDR2: ENHRY, SYGVKD. CDR3 in amino acids: CAITNGLADNNEQFF. DNA for the CDR3: TGTGCCATCACCAACGGACTAGCGGACAACAATGAGCAGTTCTTC.

V is TRBV7-9 and J is TRBJ2-1; TRBD1 matches at 7 bases. Germline trimming cut 5 bases from V and 4 bases from J; bases unmatched to any gene: 5. The V gene's germline CDR1 is SEHNR and CDR2 FQNEAQ (reference sequence). The length of the CDR3 is 14 residues. The CDR3 is CASSRTGRYNEQFF. The CDR3 DNA reads TGTGCCAGCAGCCGGACAGGCCGGTACAATGAGCAGTTCTTC.

V gene TRBV5-1 combines with J gene TRBJ2-1; D uncertain. This CDR3 is 14 amino acids long. Trimming removed 4 bases from V and 6 bases from J, with 14 bases in between. Germline V gene data show CDR1 as SGHRS and CDR2 as YFSETQ. In DNA form, the CDR3 reads TGCGCCAGCAGCCGATATAACGGTCCCAATGAGCAGTTCTTC. Protein: CASSRYNGPNEQFF.

This sequence joins TRBV4-1 and TRBJ1-1; 7 positions agree with TRBD1. V dropped 9 bases and J dropped 0; count of bases not matched to a gene: 7. The V gene's germline CDR1 is MGHRA and CDR2 YSYEKL. CDR3 size: 14 residues. CDR3 loop: CASHPGGLNTEAFF. CDR3 coding DNA: TGCGCCAGTCACCCAGGGGGTCTGAACACTGAAGCTTTCTTT.

This clone appeared once. The rearrangement uses TRBV5-6 and TRBJ1-2, with D uncertain. The CDR3 contains 14 residues. Between the trimmed V and J ends, which lost 0 bases and 2 bases, there was a span of 8 bases. Per the germline V gene, CDR1 is SGHDT and CDR2 is YYEEEE. CDR3: CASSLGGFNYGYTF. CDR3 sequence (DNA): TGTGCCAGCAGCTTGGGCGGGTTCAACTATGGCTACACCTTC.

This clone has only a few counts. The gene calls are TRBV6-5 and TRBJ1-1; possible D gene TRBD1, 5 bases. The CDR3 contains 12 residues. Trimming took off 9 bases at V and 10 bases at J, with 18 bases between the two ends. Per germline, CDR1 MNHEY and CDR2 SVGAGI. DNA of the CDR3: TGTGCCAGTGGACCTGGGGGTCGTAGAGCTTTCTTT. Translation: CASGPGGRRAFF.